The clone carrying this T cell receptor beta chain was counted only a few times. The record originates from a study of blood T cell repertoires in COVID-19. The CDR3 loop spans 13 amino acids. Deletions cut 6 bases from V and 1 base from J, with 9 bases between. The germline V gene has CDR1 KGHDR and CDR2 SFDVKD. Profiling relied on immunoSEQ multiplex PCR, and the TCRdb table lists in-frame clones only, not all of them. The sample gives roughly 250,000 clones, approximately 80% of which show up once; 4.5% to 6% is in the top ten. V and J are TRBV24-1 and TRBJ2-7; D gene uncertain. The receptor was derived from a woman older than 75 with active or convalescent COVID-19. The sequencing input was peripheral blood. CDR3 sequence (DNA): TGTGCCACCAGTAGCCCTGCTTCCTACGAGCAGTACTTC. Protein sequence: CATSSPASYEQYF.